The T cell receptor (beta chain) under discussion was sequenced for a study of blood T cells in healthy people across ages. Study summary: Template switching picked up about one barcoded beta molecule for each two T cells.

The length of the CDR3 is 14 residues. Between the trimmed V and J ends, which lost 0 bases and 5 bases, there was a span of 13 bases. Looked up from germline, CDR1 is SQVTM and CDR2 is ANQGSEA. In this sample, this clonotype turned up a few times. No antigen is known for it. Whole-study findings and limits: Naive T cell percentage showed a strong correlation with the diversity of TCR beta. Comparison with aged donors showed that long-lived donors had more naive CD4+ cells and higher diversity.

Every participating donor contributed about 10 milliliters of peripheral blood through a draw. For the second PCR, which ran for roughly 6 to 11 cycles, a sample-barcoded 5' primer and a J-beta primer mix were used. TCRdb recomputed calls from the 5' RACE reads with MiXCR, one row per CDR3 protein. The sample consists of over a million distinct CDR3 sequences, approximately 43% of them appearing once. The TCR sequence derives from a woman in her late teens or twenties in good health. Sample: blood. The chain joins TRBV29-1 to TRBJ1-1; D ambiguous. The CDR3 sequence: CSVEEWVLGTEAFF. CDR3 in DNA: TGCAGCGTTGAAGAATGGGTCTTGGGGACTGAAGCTTTCTTT.